This T cell receptor (beta chain) was sequenced for a study of cytomegalovirus exposure and HLA in healthy donors. Study-level findings and limits: TCR beta chains associated with HLA were, in a later analysis, more clonally expanded than equally common others.

About this clone: Its antigen is not identified.

The PCR was carried out with 60 Vbeta primers and 13 Jbeta primers. Repertoires were generated with immunoSEQ multiplex PCR, while TCRdb's copy carries only in-frame clones and drops some. This sample has some 180,000 clones, with 75% to 80% found just once. CDR1 and CDR2 from the germline V gene are SGHTA and FQGTGA. The CDR3 is 16 residues long. The V end lost 5 bases, the J end lost 0 bases, and 14 bases lay between the germline ends. The chain employs TRBV7-3 and TRBJ2-1; perhaps TRBD2 as D (6 bases). Sequenced: PBMCs. The TCR comes from a female donor in good health and CMV-seronegative. CDR3 sequence reads: CASSEEGSSSYNEQFF. The CDR3, as DNA: TGTGCCAGCAGCGAGGAGGGGAGTAGCTCCTACAATGAGCAGTTCTTC. The full variable domain, its missing parts supplied by reference TRBV7-3 and TRBJ2-1, is GAGVSQTPSNKVTEKGKYVELRCDPISGHTALYWYRQSLGQGPEFLIYFQGTGAADDSGLPNDRFFAVRPEGSVSTLKIQRTERGDSAVYLCASSEEGSSSYNEQFFGPGTRLTVL.